The next 28 T cell receptor beta chains were all read from a single sample in a study of beta chain features in type 1 diabetes. The isolated RNA, all of it, was reverse transcribed, so expressed TCRB transcripts were what got sequenced. Measured with immunoSEQ multiplex PCR; TCRdb has only the in-frame clones, and not every one. The table includes about 900,000 clones, roughly 15% detected once. The sequencing input was naive CD4+ T cells from blood. The receptor source for this set is a woman between 18 and 29 years old in good health.

This clone was detected only a few times. The rearrangement joins TRBV14 to TRBJ2-1, with D hard to call. The V end was cut by 0 bases, the J end by 12 bases, with 18 bases between. The CDR3 covers 15 residues. Germline V gene sequence: CDR1 SGHDN, CDR2 FVKESK. CDR3 nucleotide sequence: TGTGCCAGCAGCCAAGACAGGTCGGCAATCCACGTGCAGTTCTTC. Residues: CASSQDRSAIHVQFF. The whole variable domain, filled in from reference TRBV14 and TRBJ2-1, reads EAGVTQFPSHSVIEKGQTVTLRCDPISGHDNLYWYRRVMGKEIKFLLHFVKESKQDESGMPNNRFLAERTGGTYSTLKVQPAELEDSGVYFCASSQDRSAIHVQFFGPGTRLTVL.

This sequence joins TRBV27 and TRBJ1-1; no clear D. The CDR3 is 14 residues long. Trimming left V 2 bases short and J 4 bases short, with 11 bases between. CDR1 is MNHEY and CDR2 is SMNVEV in the germline V gene (reference sequence). The CDR3 protein is CASSLRLRATEAFF. The DNA for the CDR3 is TGTGCCAGCAGTTTAAGGTTGCGGGCCACTGAAGCTTTCTTT.

In this sample, this clone turned up a few times. This chain links TRBV19 with TRBJ1-2; possibly TRBD1 for D (6 bases). The ends were cut back, 7 bases at V and 4 bases at J, with 16 bases in the middle. The germline CDR1 and CDR2 sequences are LNHDA and SQIVND (reference sequence). CDR3 length equals 14 residues. The CDR3 loop is CASTSNRAGYGYTF. The CDR3 DNA reads TGTGCCAGTACCTCGAACAGGGCTGGCTATGGCTACACCTTC.

This clone has a handful of counts. The chain recombines TRBV27 with TRBJ2-1; possibly TRBD1 or TRBD2 for D (6 bases each). Germline lookup yields CDR1 MNHEY and CDR2 SMNVEV (reference sequence). V shed 6 bases and J shed 9 bases, with 15 bases lying between them. CDR3 length: 13 residues. In DNA, the CDR3 is TGTGCCAGCAGCCCTCAGGGGACTCGTGAGCAGTTCTTC. This encodes CASSPQGTREQFF.

The chain combines TRBV6-5 with TRBJ2-2, with TRBD2 matching over 9 bases. J was trimmed by 4 bases and V by 6 bases; bases with no gene match: 6. CDR3 length: 15 amino acids. CDR1 is MNHEY, CDR2 SVGAGI, per germline. CDR3 loop: CASSLLSGSTGELFF. The CDR3 coding sequence is TGTGCCAGCAGCCTCCTTAGCGGGAGCACCGGGGAGCTGTTTTTT.

This clone has just a few counts. This chain connects TRBV5-4 to TRBJ1-2, with D unresolved. Looked up from germline, CDR1 is SGHNT and CDR2 is YYREEE (reference sequence). Trimming removed 2 bases at V and 4 bases at J, with 9 bases between. The CDR3 has 13 amino acids. The CDR3 DNA sequence: TGTGCCAGCAGCTTCCCCCCCAGCTATGGCTACACCTTC. It codes for CASSFPPSYGYTF.

The chain links TRBV6-1 to TRBJ1-1, with D unresolved. The V end was cut by 6 bases, the J end by 0 bases, with 8 bases between. The germline CDR1 and CDR2 sequences are MNHNS and SASEGT. The CDR3 spans 13 residues. The CDR3 region is CASSTQVNTEAFF. The CDR3 nucleotides read TGTGCCAGCAGCACACAAGTGAACACTGAAGCTTTCTTT.

This clone was seen a handful of times. Written as DNA, the CDR3 is TGTGCCAGCAGCTATCAGCGGACCCTAGGCTACAATGAGCAGTTCTTC. Amino acid sequence: CASSYQRTLGYNEQFF. This chain joins TRBV7-9 and TRBJ2-1, with D possibly TRBD2 on 5 matching bases. Trimming took 4 bases from V and 3 from J, leaving 16 bases between them. The length of the CDR3 is 16 residues. CDR1 and CDR2 (germline): SEHNR, FQNEAQ (reference sequence).

The table lists this clone with a few counts. J is TRBJ2-3 and V is TRBV28; D is undetermined. Germline V gene lookup returns CDR1 MDHEN and CDR2 SYDVKM. The CDR3 has 14 amino acids. V dropped 3 bases and J dropped 5 bases, with 12 bases sitting between them. The CDR3 DNA follows: TGTGCCAGCAGTTTTCATCCGGTGGGAGATACGCAGTATTTT. It specifies CASSFHPVGDTQYF.

This chain uses TRBV7-2 with TRBJ2-5; D not resolved. Trimming removed 3 bases at V and 1 base at J, with 9 bases between. The CDR3 contains 14 residues. From germline, CDR1 is SGHTA and CDR2 FQGNSA. Written as DNA, the CDR3 is TGTGCCAGCAGCTTGAGTCGATTCCAAGAGACCCAGTACTTC. This sequence encodes CASSLSRFQETQYF.

This chain connects TRBV5-5 to TRBJ1-2, with D perhaps TRBD1 (6 bases). CDR1 and CDR2 from the germline V gene are SGHKS and YYEKEE (reference sequence). Between the trimmed V and J ends, which lost 0 bases and 12 bases, there was a span of 18 bases. The CDR3 extends over 14 amino acids. CDR3: CASSLGQGHVGDTF. As DNA, the CDR3 is TGTGCCAGCAGCTTGGGGCAGGGGCATGTCGGAGACACCTTC.

This clone has just a few counts. This sequence joins TRBV4-2 and TRBJ2-1; TRBD2 agrees at 7 bases. CDR1 is LGHNA, CDR2 YNFKEQ, per germline. Trimming took 0 bases from V and 8 from J; bases not matched to a gene: 10. The CDR3 covers 16 residues. The CDR3 is CASSQDRASGWYEQFF. Written as DNA, the CDR3 is TGTGCCAGCAGCCAAGACAGGGCTAGCGGTTGGTATGAGCAGTTCTTC.

This clone was detected a few times. This chain links TRBV4-2 with TRBJ2-5; tentatively, D is TRBD1 (6 bases). This CDR3 is built from 15 residues. Germline CDR1 reads LGHNA; CDR2 reads YNFKEQ. Trimming pared 1 base from V and 2 bases from J, leaving 11 bases between. The CDR3 region has the DNA TGTGCCAGCAGCCAAGGGACAGCGGAACAAGAGACCCAGTACTTC. This encodes CASSQGTAEQETQYF.

The J gene is TRBJ2-5, the V gene TRBV28; D gene unclear. In germline, CDR1 is MDHEN, CDR2 SYDVKM. There are 12 residues in the CDR3. V lost 7 bases and J lost 5, with 11 bases in between. CDR3 in DNA: TGTGCCAGCACCATACCTGGGGAGACCCAGTACTTC. Residues: CASTIPGETQYF.

The count of this clone is one. The rearrangement joins TRBV15 to TRBJ2-7; 13 bases line up with TRBD2. The germline V gene has CDR1 LNHNV and CDR2 YYDKDF (reference sequence). This CDR3 is built from 14 residues. With 5 bases clipped from V and 6 bases from J, the junction kept 4 bases outside the gene matches. The CDR3 bases are TGTGCCACCAGCCACACTAGCGGGAGGGGCGAGCAGTACTTC. Translating gives CATSHTSGRGEQYF.

This chain connects TRBV11-2 to TRBJ2-5; D possibly uses TRBD1 or TRBD2 (5 bases each). The germline gives CDR1 SGHAT, CDR2 FQNNGV. Trimming removed 5 bases from V and 4 bases from J, with 17 bases in between. This CDR3 spans 15 amino acids. DNA for the CDR3: TGTGCCAGCAGCCCTTTTCTCGGGGCTCGAGAGACCCAGTACTTC. It yields the protein CASSPFLGARETQYF. Using reference TRBV11-2 and TRBJ2-5 for the parts outside the CDR3, the full variable domain is EAGVAQSPRYKIIEKRQSVAFWCNPISGHATLYWYQQILGQGPKLLIQFQNNGVVDDSQLPKDRFSAERLKGVDSTLKIQPAKLEDSAVYLCASSPFLGARETQYFGPGTRLLVL.

This clone occurred a few times. This sequence joins TRBV11-2 and TRBJ2-1, with D maybe TRBD2 (5 bases). V shed 2 bases and J shed 6 bases, with 20 bases lying between them. Germline lookup yields CDR1 SGHAT and CDR2 FQNNGV. This CDR3 is built from 17 residues. CDR3: CASSLSPRRAVPNEQFF. In DNA form, the CDR3 reads TGTGCCAGCAGCTTATCACCCCGGCGGGCCGTACCCAATGAGCAGTTCTTC.

The chain has TRBV27 and TRBJ2-1, with 8 bases identical to TRBD1. The junction had 9 bases not matched to a gene; V was cut back by 3 bases and J by 8 bases. This CDR3 is 15 amino acids long. CDR1 is MNHEY and CDR2 is SMNVEV in the germline V gene (reference sequence). The DNA of the CDR3 is TGTGCCAGCAGTTTTATAGGACAGGGATCCTATGAGCAGTTCTTC. Its translation is CASSFIGQGSYEQFF.

This clone has only one observation. The chain employs TRBV2 and TRBJ1-1; a possible D gene is TRBD1 (5 bases). V was trimmed by 6 bases and J by 2 bases, leaving 13 bases between them. The CDR3 consists of 14 residues. CDR1 and CDR2 from the germline V gene are SNHLY and FYNNEI. The CDR3 DNA reads as TGTGCCAGCAGGGACACAATCCTAAACACTGAAGCTTTCTTT. Its translation is CASRDTILNTEAFF.

This clone was detected a few times. The DNA for the CDR3 is TGTGCCAGCAGCTTAGGGGCGGGAGGGCCTTCAGATACGCAGTATTTT. It yields the protein CASSLGAGGPSDTQYF. The chain combines TRBV7-3 with TRBJ2-3, with 9 bases fitting TRBD2. J lost 4 bases, V lost 2 bases, and 7 bases had no gene match. Germline V gene data show CDR1 as SGHTA and CDR2 as FQGTGA. The CDR3 is 16 residues long.

This clone was seen a few times. The V call is TRBV7-3, the J call TRBJ2-1, with D uncertain. Trimming removed 5 bases at V and 0 bases at J, with 17 bases between. The CDR3 length is 17 residues. The germline V gene encodes CDR1 SGHTA and CDR2 FQGTGA. The DNA of the CDR3 is TGTGCCAGCAGCCCCGGGTCAGCGTTTGTCTCCTACAATGAGCAGTTCTTC. Residues: CASSPGSAFVSYNEQFF.

The chain joins TRBV5-4 to TRBJ1-1; a weak D match, TRBD1 (6 bases). V gave up 4 bases and J gave up 5 bases, with 18 bases separating them. CDR1 is SGHNT and CDR2 is YYREEE in the germline V gene (reference sequence). The CDR3 runs 15 residues. CDR3: CASSTRAGTSTEAFF. CDR3 DNA: TGTGCCAGCAGCACTAGGGCAGGGACATCGACTGAAGCTTTCTTT.

This clone has just one count. The chain couples TRBV28 to TRBJ2-7; 12 nucleotides line up with TRBD2. The CDR3 is 16 residues long. Germline lookup yields CDR1 MDHEN and CDR2 SYDVKM. Trimming removed 7 bases from V and 2 bases from J; junction bases left unmatched: 9. CDR3 in DNA: TGTGCCAGCAATTGGGGGACTAGCGGGCCTACCTACGAGCAGTACTTC. Translated: CASNWGTSGPTYEQYF.

This clone has only a few counts. This chain uses TRBV18 with TRBJ1-5, with D tentatively TRBD1 (5 bases). Trimming removed 3 bases at V and 5 bases at J, with 11 bases between. CDR3 length: 14 amino acids. Germline V gene data show CDR1 as KGHSH and CDR2 as LQKENI. CDR3 loop: CASSPYDSDQPQHF. DNA of the CDR3: TGTGCCAGCTCACCTTACGACAGCGATCAGCCCCAGCATTTT.

The chain joins TRBV6-6 to TRBJ2-7; perhaps TRBD2 as D (5 bases). The CDR3 totals 15 residues. With 0 bases removed from V and 7 bases from J, the gap between germline ends came to 16 bases. From germline, CDR1 is MNHNY and CDR2 SVGAGI (reference sequence). This chain's CDR3 is CASSYSSGNRGEQYF. Written as DNA, the CDR3 is TGTGCCAGCAGTTACTCATCTGGGAACAGAGGGGAGCAGTACTTC.

A few counts support this clone. The chain combines TRBV5-1 with TRBJ2-1; 7 positions agree with TRBD2. The germline gives CDR1 SGHRS, CDR2 YFSETQ. CDR3 size: 14 residues. V gave up 4 bases and J gave up 2 bases; unmatched junction bases: 3. The CDR3 DNA reads TGCGCCAGCAGCGTGCGGGAGCCCTACAATGAGCAGTTCTTC. The encoded protein is CASSVREPYNEQFF. Drawing the rest from reference TRBV5-1 and TRBJ2-1, the complete variable domain is KAGVTQTPRYLIKTRGQQVTLSCSPISGHRSVSWYQQTPGQGLQFLFEYFSETQRNKGNFPGRFSGRQFSNSRSEMNVSTLELGDSALYLCASSVREPYNEQFFGPGTRLTVL.

As regards this clone: This sample includes further DNA sequences coding for the same CDR3. The V call is TRBV18, the J call TRBJ1-5, with D hard to call. Germline CDR1 is KGHSH and CDR2 is LQKENI. The CDR3 covers 14 residues. Trimming removed 3 bases from V and 0 bases from J, with 6 bases in between. The chain's CDR3 is CASSPPYSNQPQHF. The DNA of the CDR3 is TGTGCCAGCTCACCGCCCTATAGCAATCAGCCCCAGCATTTT.

Only a few counts were recorded for this clone. The chain carries TRBV5-1 and TRBJ2-5, with no clear D. From germline, CDR1 is SGHRS and CDR2 YFSETQ. This CDR3 region has 16 residues. Trimming took off 1 base at V and 3 bases at J, with 16 bases between the two ends. CDR3 sequence: CASSLNGRLREETQYF. Written as DNA, the CDR3 is TGCGCCAGCAGCTTGAATGGTAGGCTAAGAGAAGAGACCCAGTACTTC.